This TCR beta chain was sequenced during a study of blood T cells in healthy people across ages. The CDR3 totals 17 residues. Germline CDR1 SGHVS, CDR2 FQNEAQ. Alongside a J-beta primer mix, a sample-barcoded 5' primer served in a second PCR lasting about 7 to 12 cycles. TCRdb reanalysed the 5' RACE reads using MiXCR and keeps one entry per CDR3 protein. Here the sample spans under 2,000,000 distinct CDR3 sequences, roughly 52% being singletons. The chain carries TRBV7-8 and TRBJ2-1; 13 nucleotides line up with TRBD2. The J call may be in error: the DNA end matches TRBJ2-7 better. The sequenced sample was blood. This TCR came from a middle-aged woman in good health. CDR3 loop: CASSKGLAGNLYNEQYF. In DNA form, the CDR3 reads TGTGCCAGCAGCAAGGGACTAGCGGGGAATTTATACAATGAGCAGTACTTC.